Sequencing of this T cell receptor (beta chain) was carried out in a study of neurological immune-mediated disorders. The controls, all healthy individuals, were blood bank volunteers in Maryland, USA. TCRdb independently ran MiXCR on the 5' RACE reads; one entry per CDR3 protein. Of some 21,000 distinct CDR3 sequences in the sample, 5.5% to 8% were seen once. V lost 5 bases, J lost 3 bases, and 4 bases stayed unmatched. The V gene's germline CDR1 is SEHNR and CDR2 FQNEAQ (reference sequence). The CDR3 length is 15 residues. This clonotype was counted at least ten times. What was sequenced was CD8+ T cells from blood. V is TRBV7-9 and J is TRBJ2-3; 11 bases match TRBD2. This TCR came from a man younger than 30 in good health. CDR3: CASSTTSGETDTQYF. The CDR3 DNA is TGTGCCAGCAGCACGACTAGCGGGGAAACAGATACGCAGTATTTT.